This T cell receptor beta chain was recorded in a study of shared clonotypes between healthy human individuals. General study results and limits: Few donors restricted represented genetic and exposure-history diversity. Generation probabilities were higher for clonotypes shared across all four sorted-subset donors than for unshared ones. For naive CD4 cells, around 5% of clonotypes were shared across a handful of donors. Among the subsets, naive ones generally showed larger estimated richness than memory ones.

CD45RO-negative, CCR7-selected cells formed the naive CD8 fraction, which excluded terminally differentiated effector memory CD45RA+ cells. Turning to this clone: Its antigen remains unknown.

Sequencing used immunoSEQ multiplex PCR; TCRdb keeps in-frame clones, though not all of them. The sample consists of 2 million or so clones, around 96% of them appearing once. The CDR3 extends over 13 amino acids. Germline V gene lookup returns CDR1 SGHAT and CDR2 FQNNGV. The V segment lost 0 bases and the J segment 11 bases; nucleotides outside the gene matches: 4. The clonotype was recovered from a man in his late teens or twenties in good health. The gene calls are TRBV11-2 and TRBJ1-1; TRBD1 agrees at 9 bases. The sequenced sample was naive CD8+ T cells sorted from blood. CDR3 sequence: CASSLETGGGAFF. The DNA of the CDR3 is TGTGCCAGCAGCTTAGAGACAGGGGGGGGTGCTTTCTTT.